The 29 T cell receptor beta chains given below trace back to one sample, sequenced in a study of blood T cell repertoires in COVID-19 (TCRdb year 2020). Libraries were made using the immunoSEQ multiplex PCR assay. Not all clones reach the TCRdb copy of this immuneACCESS table, which keeps in-frame sequences only. Checked studies attribute under half of the gap to unresolved V genes and leave the rest unexplained. This sample has 230,000 or so clones in its table, and around 81% of those were observed once. The ten largest clones capture 7.5% of the sample. Sequencing used peripheral blood. These receptors were obtained from a woman aged 80 or older with COVID-19, enrolled during active disease.

This clone was observed once. The chain couples TRBV28 to TRBJ2-1; 13 nucleotides agree with TRBD2. The germline V gene has CDR1 MDHEN and CDR2 SYDVKM. The junction had 6 bases not matched to a gene; V was cut back by 7 bases and J by 0 bases. The CDR3 covers 17 residues. CDR3 region: CASTGTSGMTSYNEQFF. For the CDR3, the DNA is TGTGCCAGCACGGGGACTAGCGGGATGACCTCCTACAATGAGCAGTTCTTC.

The J gene is TRBJ2-3, the V gene TRBV7-6, with D perhaps matching TRBD1 (5 bases). The CDR3 sequence is 18 residues long. Looked up from germline, CDR1 is SGHVS and CDR2 is FNYEAQ. Trimming took off 6 bases at V and 0 bases at J, with 22 bases between the two ends. The CDR3 DNA follows: TGTGCCAGCAGGCTCGTTGGTGGGGCGGCCGTTAGCACAGATACGCAGTATTTT. Its protein is CASRLVGGAAVSTDTQYF. Filled out from reference TRBV7-6 and TRBJ2-3, the complete variable domain reads GAGVSQSPRYKVTKRGQDVALRCDPISGHVSLYWYRQALGQGPEFLTYFNYEAQQDKSGLPNDRFSAERPEGSISTLTIQRTEQRDSAMYRCASRLVGGAAVSTDTQYFGPGTRLTVL.

The chain is built from TRBV5-1 and TRBJ2-7; possible D gene TRBD1, 5 bases. Per germline, CDR1 SGHRS and CDR2 YFSETQ. CDR3 size: 13 residues. Trimming took 1 base from V and 3 from J, leaving 8 bases between them. The CDR3: CASSLTGNYEQYF. CDR3 DNA: TGCGCCAGCAGCTTGACAGGCAACTACGAGCAGTACTTC.

This clone was detected only a few times. The genes are TRBV18 and TRBJ1-1; D perhaps matches TRBD1 (6 bases). Germline V gene data show CDR1 as KGHSH and CDR2 as LQKENI. Trimming removed 6 bases at V and 3 bases at J, with 17 bases between. The CDR3 consists of 15 residues. The CDR3 loop reads CASSQGGSGDTEAFF. CDR3 DNA sequence: TGTGCCAGCTCGCAAGGGGGTTCAGGGGACACTGAAGCTTTCTTT.

The chain joins TRBV5-6 to TRBJ2-4; 8 bases agree with TRBD1. CDR1 and CDR2 from the germline V gene are SGHDT and YYEEEE. V shed 4 bases and J 1 base; nucleotides not matched to a gene: 4. This CDR3 is 15 amino acids long. The CDR3 nucleotides are TGTGCCAGCAGCCCAGGGGGCTTGGCCAAAAACATTCAGTACTTC. Residues: CASSPGGLAKNIQYF. The entire variable domain, with the rest obtained from reference TRBV5-6 and TRBJ2-4, is as follows: DAGVTQSPTHLIKTRGQQVTLRCSPKSGHDTVSWYQQALGQGPQFIFQYYEEEERQRGNFPDRFSGHQFPNYSSELNVNALLLGDSALYLCASSPGGLAKNIQYFGAGTRLSVL.

This clone appeared a single time. The chain links TRBV7-3 to TRBJ1-3, with a weak D call TRBD1 (5 bases). V was clipped by 2 bases and J by 3 bases, with 11 bases between them. Looked up from germline, CDR1 is SGHTA and CDR2 is FQGTGA. There are 15 residues in the CDR3. The CDR3: CASSLGGTHGNTIYF. The CDR3, as DNA: TGTGCCAGCAGCTTAGGGGGGACGCATGGAAACACCATATATTTT.

V is TRBV3-1 (or the pseudogene TRBV3-2) and J is TRBJ2-3; D is uncertain. This CDR3 has 14 residues. Deletions cut 0 bases from V and 3 bases from J, with 7 bases between. Germline V gives CDR1 LGHDT, CDR2 YNNKEL (reference sequence). CDR3 sequence: CASSQEPATDTQYF. The CDR3 DNA reads TGTGCCAGCAGCCAAGAACCAGCGACAGATACGCAGTATTTT.

This clone showed up just once. The chain uses TRBV18 and TRBJ2-3; a weak D match, TRBD1 (6 bases). Trimming cost V 6 bases and J 5 bases, with 18 bases left between them. The CDR3 consists of 15 residues. Germline values: CDR1 KGHSH, CDR2 LQKENI. CDR3 nucleotide sequence: TGTGCCAGCTCTGCCATACAGGGTTGGGGAGATACGCAGTATTTT. Residues: CASSAIQGWGDTQYF.

In this sample, this clone turned up a few times. This rearrangement joins TRBV9 to TRBJ1-2; D might be TRBD1 (6 bases). V lost 4 bases to trimming and J lost 5 bases, with 18 bases between them. The CDR3 contains 15 residues. Looked up from germline, CDR1 is SGDLS and CDR2 is YYNGEE. The CDR3 spells CASSPDPDSGYGYTF. In DNA form, the CDR3 reads TGTGCCAGCAGCCCGGACCCGGACAGCGGTTATGGCTACACCTTC.

This chain links TRBV29-1 with TRBJ2-3, with 12 bases identical to TRBD2. Trimming took 3 bases from V and 6 from J; bases not matched to a gene: 7. Germline V gives CDR1 SQVTM, CDR2 ANQGSEA. The CDR3 covers 15 residues. The CDR3 DNA sequence: TGCAGCGTTGACCGACTAGCGGGAGATCTGGATACGCAGTATTTT. It translates to CSVDRLAGDLDTQYF.

This chain uses TRBV9 with TRBJ2-1; 8 nucleotides agree with TRBD2. Trimming at V came to 1 base and at J to 1 base, leaving 4 bases not matched to a gene. Germline-derived CDR1 and CDR2 are SGDLS and YYNGEE. This CDR3 is built from 16 residues. The CDR3 DNA sequence: TGTGCCAGCAGCGTAAGGAGCGGGGGATCCTACAATGAGCAGTTCTTC. It codes for CASSVRSGGSYNEQFF.

V usage is TRBV7-3 and J usage is TRBJ2-3; D is ambiguous. Germline V lookup: CDR1 SGHTA, CDR2 FQGTGA. This CDR3 spans 15 amino acids. Trimming removed 1 base from V and 4 bases from J, with 12 bases in between. The CDR3 here is CASSLSGSAADTQYF. The CDR3 DNA sequence: TGTGCCAGCAGCTTAAGTGGTAGTGCGGCAGATACGCAGTATTTT.

The CDR3 DNA follows: TGTGCCAGCAGTGAAGCGCAACTGTCACAAGAGACCCAGTACTTC. This sequence encodes CASSEAQLSQETQYF. The chain couples TRBV2 to TRBJ2-5; D unclear. Germline values: CDR1 SNHLY, CDR2 FYNNEI. The V end was cut by 0 bases, the J end by 2 bases, with 10 bases between. The CDR3 covers 15 residues.

The CDR3 DNA is TGTGCCAGCACCTCAACCCGGAGGGGTGAGCAGTTCTTC. Translation gives CASTSTRRGEQFF. J is TRBJ2-1 and V is TRBV11-2; D is perhaps TRBD2 (6 bases). V was pared by 7 bases and J by 9 bases, with 16 bases between. The CDR3 is made up of 13 amino acids. Germline V gene lookup returns CDR1 SGHAT and CDR2 FQNNGV.

The chain couples TRBV19 to TRBJ1-5; 7 nucleotides align to TRBD1. Germline CDR1 reads LNHDA; CDR2 reads SQIVND (reference sequence). The CDR3 runs 13 residues. As DNA, the CDR3 is TGTGCAGTTGAGCCAGGGGGAAATCAGCCCCAGCATTTT. Translated, it gives CAVEPGGNQPQHF.

In this sample, this clone turned up once. The V and J genes are TRBV7-9 and TRBJ1-1, with D perhaps TRBD1 (6 bases). The CDR3 totals 16 residues. Germline CDR1 SEHNR, CDR2 FQNEAQ (reference sequence). With 8 bases removed from V and 0 bases from J, the gap between germline ends came to 19 bases. The chain's CDR3 is CASPPPDRLMNTEAFF. The CDR3 bases are TGTGCCAGCCCCCCCCCGGACAGACTAATGAACACTGAAGCTTTCTTT.

V is TRBV24-1 and J is TRBJ2-1; the D gene is possibly TRBD1 (6 bases). Germline V gives CDR1 KGHDR, CDR2 SFDVKD. The CDR3 consists of 14 residues. V lost 1 base and J lost 8, with 11 bases in between. The CDR3 region is CATSDFPRGHEQFF. In DNA form, the CDR3 reads TGTGCCACCAGTGATTTTCCCAGGGGCCATGAGCAGTTCTTC.

The chain employs TRBV30 and TRBJ2-5, with 15 bases that match TRBD2. The ends lost 7 bases at V and 5 bases at J; junction bases unmatched: 5. The CDR3 contains 14 residues. Germline V gives CDR1 GTSNPN, CDR2 SVGIG (reference sequence). In nucleotides, the CDR3 is TGTGCCTCCACTGGGACTAGCGGGGGGGAGACCCAGTACTTC. Amino acid sequence: CASTGTSGGETQYF.

The chain uses TRBV9 and TRBJ2-2; TRBD2 matches at 13 bases. The CDR3 has 16 amino acids. In germline, CDR1 is SGDLS, CDR2 YYNGEE. Germline trimming cut 2 bases from V and 4 bases from J; bases unmatched to any gene: 2. CDR3: CASSVTSGGVTGELFF. The CDR3 DNA reads as TGTGCCAGCAGCGTTACTAGCGGGGGGGTCACCGGGGAGCTGTTTTTT.

The V call is TRBV28, the J call TRBJ1-1, with 11 bases that match TRBD1. Trimming removed 8 bases from V and 1 base from J; junction bases left unmatched: 6. The CDR3 totals 15 residues. The germline V gene has CDR1 MDHEN and CDR2 SYDVKM. The CDR3 DNA reads TGTGCCAGCCCTGGGACAGGGGGGACGAACACTGAAGCTTTCTTT. Its translation is CASPGTGGTNTEAFF.

The count of this clone is one. The chain has TRBV5-1 and TRBJ1-1; 8 bases map to TRBD1. V was clipped by 7 bases and J by 2 bases; unmatched bases: 4. Germline CDR1 reads SGHRS; CDR2 reads YFSETQ. This CDR3 is 13 amino acids long. The chain's CDR3 is CASSTGANTEAFF. CDR3 sequence (DNA): TGCGCCAGCTCGACAGGGGCTAACACTGAAGCTTTCTTT.

This chain connects TRBV6-6 to TRBJ1-1; D is undetermined. From germline, CDR1 is MNHNY and CDR2 SVGAGI (reference sequence). This CDR3 has 12 amino acids. V lost 2 bases, J lost 6 bases, and 7 bases lay in between. CDR3: CASSYPTAEAFF. CDR3 nucleotides: TGTGCCAGCAGTTACCCCACTGCTGAAGCTTTCTTT.

This clone was counted only a few times. The rearrangement joins TRBV5-1 to TRBJ1-5, with a possible D match to TRBD1 (5 bases). Trimming shortened V by 0 bases and J by 0 bases, and 7 bases separated the two germline ends. Germline CDR1 SGHRS, CDR2 YFSETQ. This CDR3 spans 15 amino acids. The CDR3 here is CASSLADSSNQPQHF. CDR3 nucleotide sequence: TGCGCCAGCAGCTTGGCCGACAGTAGCAATCAGCCCCAGCATTTT.

The V and J genes are TRBV29-1 and TRBJ2-7; D is possibly TRBD2 (6 bases). Deletions cut 7 bases from V and 1 base from J, with 14 bases between. The CDR3 is 13 amino acids. The germline V gene encodes CDR1 SQVTM and CDR2 ANQGSEA. The CDR3 is CSAGDFTSYEQYF. CDR3 in DNA: TGCAGCGCGGGGGACTTTACTTCCTACGAGCAGTACTTC.

This rearrangement joins TRBV18 to TRBJ2-3, with 16 bases identical to TRBD2. This CDR3 comprises 17 residues. Trimming cost V 4 bases and J 3 bases; bases outside gene matches: 4. CDR1 and CDR2 (germline): KGHSH, LQKENI. CDR3: CASSRPGLAGGTDTQYF. CDR3 in DNA: TGTGCCAGCTCACGCCCGGGACTAGCGGGGGGGACAGATACGCAGTATTTT.

This rearrangement joins TRBV19 to TRBJ2-7; TRBD1 agrees at 11 bases. The CDR3 is 16 amino acids. The J segment lost 7 bases and the V segment lost 5 bases, leaving 13 bases of the junction unmatched. Germline assignment: CDR1 LNHDA and CDR2 SQIVND (reference sequence). The DNA of the CDR3 is TGTGCCAGTAGTGGGCCCGGACAGGGGGCGTTTCGGGAGCAGTACTTC. As protein: CASSGPGQGAFREQYF.

The rearrangement uses TRBV7-9 and TRBJ2-3, with 7 bases lining up with TRBD2. V was pared by 2 bases and J by 9 bases, with 11 bases of the junction left unmatched. CDR1 is SEHNR and CDR2 is FQNEAQ in the germline V gene (reference sequence). The CDR3 runs to 15 residues. Here the CDR3 reads CASSLLETSRSTQYF. The CDR3 region has the DNA TGTGCCAGCAGCTTATTGGAGACTAGCAGGAGCACGCAGTATTTT.

This chain joins TRBV5-4 and TRBJ2-1; 7 bases fit TRBD2. Germline assignment: CDR1 SGHNT and CDR2 YYREEE (reference sequence). The CDR3 runs to 15 residues. Germline trimming cut 0 bases from V and 6 bases from J; bases unmatched to any gene: 6. This CDR3 is CASSLEKRGANEQFF. CDR3 nucleotide sequence: TGTGCCAGCAGCTTGGAAAAGCGGGGCGCCAATGAGCAGTTCTTC.

This chain connects TRBV7-3 to TRBJ2-3; the match to TRBD2 covers 10 bases. Germline V gene data show CDR1 as SGHTA and CDR2 as FQGTGA. Losses at the gene ends were 5 bases for V and 4 bases for J; bases not matched to a gene: 6. The CDR3 totals 15 residues. The CDR3 sequence is CASSRSGGVADTQYF. The CDR3 coding sequence is TGTGCCAGCAGCCGCAGCGGGGGGGTCGCAGATACGCAGTATTTT.